The source of this T cell receptor beta chain is a study of OX40 agonist ivuxolimab in advanced cancers. Points from the study as a whole: Some nonresponders additionally presented with little normalized T-cell clonal expansion. At 0.1 to 3.0 mg/kg and by week 6, CD4+ and CD8+ T cells in the blood had expanded clonally.

Germline V lookup: CDR1 KGHSH, CDR2 LQKENI. With V trimmed by 6 bases and J by 4 bases, 7 bases remained unmatched. CDR3 length: 14 amino acids. The assay was immunoSEQ multiplex PCR, and TCRdb's table has in-frame clones only and misses some. The sample gives 43,000 or so clones, over 60% of which show up once; about 3% is in the top ten. This clone was detected only once. Antigen unknown. This chain uses TRBV18 with TRBJ1-2; 8 bases align to TRBD1. The sample here was CD4+ or CD8+ T cells sorted from blood, taken in a trial of the OX40 agonist ivuxolimab. This receptor was obtained from an adult with an advanced solid tumor such as melanoma, head and neck, liver or kidney cancer. The CDR3 sequence is CASSKDRGSYGYTF. The CDR3 nucleotides are TGTGCCAGCTCTAAAGACAGGGGCAGCTATGGCTACACCTTC.